This T cell receptor (beta chain) emerged from a study of patients with pleural tuberculosis. The CDR3 runs to 15 residues. With 2 bases clipped from V and 0 bases from J, the junction kept 3 bases outside the gene matches. Germline CDR1 DFQATT, CDR2 SNEGSKA (reference sequence). There are many counts of this clonotype. TCRdb ran MiXCR on the reads and lists one entry per CDR3 protein. The data show around 50,000 distinct CDR3 sequences, under 8.5% seen once. V and J are TRBV20-1 and TRBJ2-2; 7 positions agree with TRBD2. This TCR derives from a human donor with pleural tuberculosis. This CDR3 reads CSARPGTTNTGELFF. In nucleotides, the CDR3 is TGCAGTGCTAGACCAGGGACTACGAACACCGGGGAGCTGTTTTTT.